This TCR beta chain was identified during a study of control samples from healthy donors and cancer patients. Clones were read by immunoSEQ multiplex PCR, and TCRdb kept only the in-frame ones, dropping some. The sample lists around 52,000 clones; under 95% were seen once. Germline CDR1 GTSNPN, CDR2 SVGIG (reference sequence). This CDR3 has 13 residues. Trimming took off 4 bases at V and 6 bases at J, with 13 bases between the two ends. The chain has TRBV30 and TRBJ2-1; possibly TRBD1 for D (5 bases). The sequenced material came from PBMCs. This TCR derives from a man aged 30-40 years with colorectal cancer. In DNA, the CDR3 is TGTGCCTGGACCCCAGGGTATGTCAATGAGCAGTTCTTC. Translated: CAWTPGYVNEQFF.